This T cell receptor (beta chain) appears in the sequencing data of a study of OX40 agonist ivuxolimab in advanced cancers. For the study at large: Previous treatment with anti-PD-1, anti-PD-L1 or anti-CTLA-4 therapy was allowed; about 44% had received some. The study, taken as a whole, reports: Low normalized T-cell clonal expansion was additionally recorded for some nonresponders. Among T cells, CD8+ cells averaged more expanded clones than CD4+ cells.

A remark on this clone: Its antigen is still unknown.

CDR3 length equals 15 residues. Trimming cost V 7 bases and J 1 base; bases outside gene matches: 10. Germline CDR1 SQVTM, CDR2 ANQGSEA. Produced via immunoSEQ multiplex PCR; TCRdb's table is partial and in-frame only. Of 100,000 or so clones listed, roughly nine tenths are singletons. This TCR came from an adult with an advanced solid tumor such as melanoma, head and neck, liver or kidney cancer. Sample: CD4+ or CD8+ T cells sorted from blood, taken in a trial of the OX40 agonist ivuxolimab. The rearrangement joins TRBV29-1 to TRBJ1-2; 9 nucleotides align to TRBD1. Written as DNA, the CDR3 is TGCAGCGCCGGTGGGACAGGGTCTTATAACTATGGCTACACCTTC. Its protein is CSAGGTGSYNYGYTF. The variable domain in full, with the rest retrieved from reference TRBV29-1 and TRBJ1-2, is SAVISQKPSRDICQRGTSLTIQCQVDSQVTMMFWYRQQPGQSLTLIATANQGSEATYESGFVIDKFPISRPNLTFSTLTVSNMSPEDSSIYLCSAGGTGSYNYGYTFGSGTRLTVV.